This T cell receptor (beta chain) emerged from a study of blood T cell repertoires in COVID-19 (dated by TCRdb to about 2020). A note on the overall study: Collaborator samples came from the United States, Italy and Spain and covered acute and convalescent phases of COVID-19. The material from the prospective study consisted of cDNA or gDNA derived from T cells, B-cell-depleted T cells, or PBMCs. Deeply sampled blood TCRbeta repertoires from subjects exposed to, actively infected with, or recovered from COVID-19 were included in the dataset. The repertoires were made available in a free public database intended to serve as a resource for research on the immune response to SARS-CoV-2. Samples were obtained from the ongoing ImmuneRACE study (first 160 participants) and from some 1,200 subjects provided by 6 global collaborators. A de-identified subject ID, COVID-19 status, age in years and sex were almost always included in the sample metadata. HLA class I and class II types, where available, came from metadata supplied by the sample provider rather than from assay-based typing. Overall study results and their limits: How much clinical and demographic metadata was included differed by source and by participant, and the metadata was provided uncurated.

Collaborating institutions collected whole blood in K2EDTA tubes following their own protocols. For TCRbeta analysis, collaborator samples were shipped as frozen whole blood, as isolated PBMCs, or as DNA extracted from either sample type. This clone was observed a single time. Its recognized antigen is unknown. Per-base qualities were not stored, and no clone one base away is much larger. TCRbeta CDR3 regions were amplified from genomic DNA by means of the immunoSEQ Assay, a bias-controlled multiplex PCR. Processing in the source paper ran as follows. The number of nucleated cells in each sample was estimated from the amplification of reference gene primers within the assay. To quantify the absolute abundance of each unique TCRbeta CDR3 rearrangement, sequence reads were collapsed and filtered. For each sample, productive Simpson clonality was calculated as the square root of Simpson's diversity index over productive rearrangements. TCRdb holds this immuneACCESS table with in-frame rearrangements only. Some clones are missing; in checked studies, unresolved V genes explain under half, and the rest has no known cause. V, J and clone size reflect that table, while D and trimming were determined from the DNA. The sample table lists around 100,000 clones, approximately 91% of them with a count of one. The ten largest clones capture over 2% of the sample.

V loses 3 bases, J loses 2 bases, and the germline ends lie 19 bases apart. The germline V gene (reference sequence) supplies CDR1 GTSNPN and CDR2 SVGIG. The CDR3 goes from the cysteine to the phenylalanine over 16 residues. Only the CDR3 part of the read is kept: 48 bases, read in frame from the first base. The TCR originated in a man between 50 and 59 years old with active COVID-19. Rearrangement joined TRBV30 to TRBJ1-2; the best D guess is TRBD1, with 6 bases matching. The specimen sequenced was peripheral blood. The nucleotide sequence reads as follows: TGTGCCTGGAGGGATACGAGGACAGTGCTGAACTATGGCTACACCTTC. It is translated as CAWRDTRTVLNYGYTF.